The TCR beta chain described here comes from a study of blood T cell repertoires in COVID-19. Germline CDR1 LGHDT, CDR2 YNNKEL (reference sequence). V was shortened by 8 bases and J by 2 bases, with 16 bases between the two germline ends. The length of the CDR3 is 14 residues. This clone appeared a few times. Original handling: Reference gene primers were amplified, and this amplification served to estimate nucleated cell counts. Clones were sequenced by immunoSEQ multiplex PCR, and TCRdb holds only the in-frame ones, with some missing. The DNA was the basis for D and trimming; V, J and clone size are from that table. The table lists approximately 110,000 clones, 85% to 90% of them singletons, with about a third in the top ten.

Input material: peripheral blood. The source is a woman aged 80 or older with acute or convalescent COVID-19. J is TRBJ2-7 and V is TRBV3-1 (or the pseudogene TRBV3-2); possible D gene TRBD1, 7 bases. DNA of the CDR3: TGTGCCAGCGGCGGGACAGTGGGTACCTACGAGCAGTACTTC. It encodes CASGGTVGTYEQYF.